Shown below are 14 T cell receptor beta chains from a single sample sequenced in a study of blood T cell repertoires in COVID-19. Data came from immunoSEQ multiplex PCR; TCRdb stores just in-frame clones and leaves some out. The table has almost 350,000 clones, roughly nine tenths seen once. The sample taken for sequencing was peripheral blood. The receptors shown here come from an older woman with COVID-19, enrolled during active disease.

The chain links TRBV5-1 to TRBJ2-1; TRBD1 aligns across 8 bases. In germline, CDR1 is SGHRS, CDR2 YFSETQ. V lost 4 bases to trimming and J lost 5 bases; unmatched junction nucleotides: 8. CDR3 length equals 15 residues. The chain's CDR3 is CASSRARTGNNEQFF. The DNA for the CDR3 is TGCGCCAGCAGCCGGGCTCGGACAGGGAACAATGAGCAGTTCTTC. Using reference TRBV5-1 and TRBJ2-1 for the parts outside the CDR3, the full variable domain is KAGVTQTPRYLIKTRGQQVTLSCSPISGHRSVSWYQQTPGQGLQFLFEYFSETQRNKGNFPGRFSGRQFSNSRSEMNVSTLELGDSALYLCASSRARTGNNEQFFGPGTRLTVL.

This rearrangement joins TRBV19 to TRBJ1-1; D remains unclear. V was clipped by 8 bases and J by 6 bases, with 19 bases between them. CDR3 length: 14 residues. Germline V gene data show CDR1 as LNHDA and CDR2 as SQIVND (reference sequence). The CDR3 nucleotides read TGTGCCAGTCTTTCGAAGCCGACGAGGCCTGAAGCTTTCTTT. This encodes CASLSKPTRPEAFF.

This clone was counted a single time. This rearrangement joins TRBV28 to TRBJ2-7; 7 bases line up with TRBD1. Germline V gene lookup returns CDR1 MDHEN and CDR2 SYDVKM. The CDR3 totals 14 residues. After removal of 6 bases from V and 1 base from J, the junction contained 6 bases not matched to a gene. This CDR3 reads CASRDGDRSYEQYF. CDR3 coding DNA: TGTGCCAGCAGGGACGGGGACAGATCCTACGAGCAGTACTTC.

The chain carries TRBV28 and TRBJ1-6, with 7 bases that match TRBD1. With V trimmed by 6 bases and J by 3 bases, 2 bases remained unmatched. The CDR3 is 14 residues long. From germline, CDR1 is MDHEN and CDR2 SYDVKM. CDR3 DNA sequence: TGTGCCAGCAGCGGGACAGTCTATAATTCACCCCTCCACTTT. Its translation: CASSGTVYNSPLHF.

V and J are TRBV19 and TRBJ1-2; 10 nucleotides match TRBD1. Germline V gene lookup returns CDR1 LNHDA and CDR2 SQIVND (reference sequence). The ends lost 5 bases at V and 2 bases at J; junction bases unmatched: 8. This CDR3 spans 16 amino acids. The CDR3 coding sequence is TGTGCCAGTAGTGCCCAGACAGGGGGCGCGAACTATGGCTACACCTTC. It codes for CASSAQTGGANYGYTF.

The V call is TRBV6-6, the J call TRBJ1-1; no clear D. V lost 8 bases to trimming and J lost 3 bases, with 19 bases between them. The CDR3 extends over 15 amino acids. CDR1 is MNHNY, CDR2 SVGAGI, per germline (reference sequence). The CDR3 region has the DNA TGTGCCAGCTCCCTTTTTGTCCCGGCGGACACTGAAGCTTTCTTT. Encoded protein: CASSLFVPADTEAFF.

This rearrangement joins TRBV10-2 to TRBJ2-1; tentative D call: TRBD1 (5 bases). V was trimmed by 7 bases and J by 7 bases, leaving 17 bases between them. CDR1 and CDR2 from the germline V gene are WSHSY and SAAADI. CDR3 length equals 14 residues. The CDR3 reads CASNGQGRVNEQFF. CDR3 nucleotides: TGCGCCAGCAACGGCCAGGGTAGGGTTAATGAGCAGTTCTTC.

CDR3 amino acids: CASNPNGGVLAKNIQYF. The DNA for the CDR3 is TGTGCCAGTAACCCGAATGGGGGGGTTCTAGCCAAAAACATTCAGTACTTC. The rearrangement joins TRBV19 to TRBJ2-4, with TRBD2 matching over 7 bases. The CDR3 consists of 17 residues. In germline, CDR1 is LNHDA, CDR2 SQIVND (reference sequence). V trimming: 7 bases; J trimming: 0 bases; junction bases outside the gene matches: 12.

The chain carries TRBV5-4 and TRBJ1-1; no clear D gene. V gave up 4 bases and J gave up 0 bases, with 10 bases separating them. Germline CDR1 reads SGHNT; CDR2 reads YYREEE (reference sequence). This CDR3 spans 14 amino acids. The DNA of the CDR3 is TGTGCCAGCAGCGCGAGAAGAATGAACACTGAAGCTTTCTTT. Protein product: CASSARRMNTEAFF. The full variable domain, its missing parts supplied by reference TRBV5-4 and TRBJ1-1, is ETGVTQSPTHLIKTRGQQVTLRCSSQSGHNTVSWYQQALGQGPQFIFQYYREEENGRGNFPPRFSGLQFPNYSSELNVNALELDDSALYLCASSARRMNTEAFFGQGTRLTVV.

Comments on this clone: Other DNA sequences in this specimen translate into the identical CDR3. The CDR3 loop is CASSLATGGNTIYF. CDR3 sequence (DNA): TGCGCCAGCAGCTTGGCGACAGGGGGAAACACCATATATTTT. V gene TRBV5-1 combines with J gene TRBJ1-3; 7 bases align to TRBD1. CDR1 and CDR2 from the germline V gene are SGHRS and YFSETQ. The CDR3 has 14 residues. With 0 bases clipped from V and 4 bases from J, the junction kept 1 base outside the gene matches. The full variable domain, its missing parts supplied by reference TRBV5-1 and TRBJ1-3, is KAGVTQTPRYLIKTRGQQVTLSCSPISGHRSVSWYQQTPGQGLQFLFEYFSETQRNKGNFPGRFSGRQFSNSRSEMNVSTLELGDSALYLCASSLATGGNTIYFGEGSWLTVV.

The chain has TRBV9 and TRBJ1-3; no clear D gene. Germline CDR1 is SGDLS and CDR2 is YYNGEE. Between the trimmed V and J ends, which lost 2 bases and 0 bases, there was a span of 3 bases. CDR3 length: 13 amino acids. DNA for the CDR3: TGTGCCAGCAGCGTCAACTCTGGAAACACCATATATTTT. Protein sequence: CASSVNSGNTIYF.

This clone was counted a few times. The rearrangement links TRBV16 to TRBJ1-2; 7 positions match TRBD1. The CDR3 loop spans 14 amino acids. Germline lookup yields CDR1 KGHSY and CDR2 FQNENV. The trim removed 7 bases at V and 7 bases at J, leaving 12 bases unmatched. CDR3 protein: CASTTTGRAGGYTF. CDR3 DNA sequence: TGTGCCAGCACGACGACAGGGCGAGCCGGTGGCTACACCTTC.

The chain uses TRBV14 and TRBJ2-5, with a weak D call TRBD2 (5 bases). CDR1 is SGHDN and CDR2 is FVKESK in the germline V gene. V was cut by 0 bases and J by 2 bases, with 10 bases left in between. The CDR3 contains 15 residues. CDR3 sequence reads: CASSQDTSYQETQYF. As DNA, the CDR3 is TGTGCCAGCAGCCAAGATACTAGTTATCAAGAGACCCAGTACTTC.

This sequence joins TRBV5-8 and TRBJ2-3; 8 bases align to TRBD1. V shed 4 bases and J 1 base; nucleotides not matched to a gene: 2. The CDR3 runs to 14 residues. Germline V CDR1 and CDR2: SGHTS, YDEGEE. The CDR3: CASSQTGGTDTQYF. The CDR3 nucleotides read TGTGCCAGCAGCCAGACAGGGGGCACAGATACGCAGTATTTT. Together with reference TRBV5-8 and TRBJ2-3, the CDR3 gives the full variable domain: EAGVTQSPTHLIKTRGQQATLRCSPISGHTSVYWYQQALGLGLQFLLWYDEGEERNRGNFPPRFSGRQFPNYSSELNVNALELEDSALYLCASSQTGGTDTQYFGPGTRLTVL.